Following are 29 T cell receptor beta chains from one sample sequenced in a study of molecular identifiers for immune sequencing clone quantification. From the PCR reads, TCRdb called clonotypes with MiXCR, one entry per CDR3 protein. The table records about 640,000 distinct CDR3 sequences, nearly 20% of them present only once. Sequenced material: naive CD8+ T cells from blood, with Jurkat cell RNA spiked in. The subset denotes: FACS-sorted CD8+CD4-CCR7+CD45RA+ naive T cells. Every receptor here comes from a human donor in good health. Some libraries in this study had Jurkat cell RNA spiked in.

For this clonotype: A much larger clone differs from this one at a single base, so this may be a read error. The chain links TRBV19 to TRBJ2-3; either TRBD1 or TRBD2 may supply D (6 bases each). Germline V gene lookup returns CDR1 LNHDA and CDR2 SQIVND (reference sequence). The CDR3 totals 15 residues. The DNA for the CDR3 is TGTGCCAGTAGTACCCCGGGGGCGTTCGCAGATACGCAGTGTTTT. Translation gives CASSTPGAFADTQCF.

This clonotype was picked up one time. The chain employs TRBV7-9 and TRBJ1-1, with D unclear. V was cut by 4 bases and J by 0 bases, with 18 bases left in between. Germline assignment: CDR1 SEHNR and CDR2 FQNEAQ (reference sequence). This CDR3 contains 17 residues. The CDR3 DNA reads TGTGCCAGCAGCTCGGCAGGAGGCGGAGAAATGAACACTGAAGCTTTCTTT. It yields the protein CASSSAGGGEMNTEAFF.

This clonotype was picked up many times. The gene calls are TRBV28 and TRBJ1-1; D is uncertain. The CDR3 has 12 amino acids. The V gene's germline CDR1 is MDHEN and CDR2 SYDVKM. Trimming removed 7 bases from V and 4 bases from J, with 10 bases in between. This CDR3 reads CASNEGGTEAFF. As DNA, the CDR3 is TGTGCCAGCAACGAGGGTGGCACTGAAGCTTTCTTT.

In its sample, this clonotype was seen many times. The chain joins TRBV7-9 to TRBJ2-3; 10 nucleotides agree with TRBD2. The CDR3 extends over 15 amino acids. CDR1 and CDR2 (germline): SEHNR, FQNEAQ (reference sequence). With V trimmed by 6 bases and J by 3 bases, 6 bases remained unmatched. The CDR3 region is CASSRAGGPTDTQYF. The DNA of the CDR3 is TGTGCCAGCAGTCGAGCGGGAGGGCCAACAGATACGCAGTATTTT. The variable domain in full, completed from reference TRBV7-9 and TRBJ2-3, reads DTGVSQNPRHKITKRGQNVTFRCDPISEHNRLYWYRQTLGQGPEFLTYFQNEAQLEKSRLLSDRFSAERPKGSFSTLEIQRTEQGDSAMYLCASSRAGGPTDTQYFGPGTRLTVL.

This clonotype has at least ten counts. This sequence joins TRBV6-2 or TRBV6-3 and TRBJ2-3; a possible D gene is TRBD1 (6 bases). This CDR3 region has 15 residues. From germline, CDR1 is MNHEY and CDR2 SVGEGT. The ends were cut back, 2 bases at V and 3 bases at J, with 12 bases in the middle. The CDR3 bases are TGTGCCAGCAGTTACGGACAGTCGGGGACAGATACGCAGTATTTT. Translating it yields CASSYGQSGTDTQYF.

On this clonotype itself: A much larger clone differs by one base, so this may be a read error. This chain joins TRBV10-3 and TRBJ2-7, with TRBD2 matching 10 bases. The V gene's germline CDR1 is ENHRY and CDR2 SYGVKD. V shed 5 bases, J shed 0 bases, and the junction held 10 bases outside the gene matches. CDR3 length: 17 amino acids. The DNA for the CDR3 is TGTGCCATCAGTAAGACTAGCGGGTGCCGGAGCTCCTACGAGCAGTACTTC. This codes for CAISKTSGCRSSYEQYF.

This chain links TRBV12-3 or TRBV12-4 with TRBJ2-3; 8 bases fit TRBD2. This CDR3 comprises 16 residues. With 2 bases clipped from V and 6 bases from J, the junction kept 10 bases outside the gene matches. This CDR3 reads CASSLTRLAQQDTQYF. In DNA, the CDR3 is TGTGCCAGCAGTTTAACCCGACTAGCGCAGCAGGATACGCAGTATTTT.

The rearrangement joins TRBV24-1 to TRBJ2-1, with a possible D match to TRBD2 (7 bases). The end of the DNA aligns better with TRBJ2-7, so the J call may be wrong. Germline V gene lookup returns CDR1 KGHDR and CDR2 SFDVKD. This CDR3 contains 16 residues. This chain's CDR3 is CATSDPARGAVNEQYF. The DNA for the CDR3 is TGTGCCACCAGTGACCCCGCTCGGGGGGCAGTGAATGAGCAGTACTTC.

The table lists this clonotype with a few counts. The chain employs TRBV9 and TRBJ2-7; 9 bases are shared with TRBD2. Germline V CDR1 and CDR2: SGDLS, YYNGEE. V was clipped by 0 bases and J by 3 bases; unmatched bases: 1. The CDR3 covers 14 residues. As DNA, the CDR3 is TGTGCCAGCAGCGTAGGAGCGGGGGGCTACGAGCAGTACTTC. It codes for CASSVGAGGYEQYF.

This clonotype was detected only a few times. The J gene is TRBJ2-1, the V gene TRBV7-9; no reliable D call. V was clipped by 1 base and J by 6 bases, with 7 bases between them. The CDR3 is 13 amino acids. CDR1 is SEHNR and CDR2 is FQNEAQ in the germline V gene (reference sequence). The CDR3 DNA follows: TGTGCCAGCAGCTTAGTGGCGGTCAATGAGCAGTTCTTC. Protein sequence: CASSLVAVNEQFF.

The gene calls are TRBV20-1 and TRBJ2-3; 9 bases match TRBD2. The CDR3 covers 15 residues. V lost 0 bases to trimming and J lost 4 bases; unmatched junction nucleotides: 5. Per the germline V gene, CDR1 is DFQATT and CDR2 is SNEGSKA (reference sequence). CDR3 in amino acids: CSARDVAGVADTQYF. CDR3 nucleotide sequence: TGCAGTGCTAGAGATGTAGCGGGAGTAGCAGATACGCAGTATTTT.

In its sample, this clonotype was seen many times. V gene TRBV4-1 combines with J gene TRBJ2-3, with 7 bases matching TRBD2. This CDR3 comprises 17 residues. J lost 2 bases, V lost 3 bases, and 11 bases had no gene match. The germline V gene encodes CDR1 MGHRA and CDR2 YSYEKL. The CDR3 nucleotides read TGCGCCAGCAGCCAGGTTGAGCTAGCGGAGGCCACAGATACGCAGTATTTT. Its protein product is CASSQVELAEATDTQYF.

This clonotype was seen at least ten times. J is TRBJ2-2 and V is TRBV20-1; TRBD1 aligns across 8 bases. The CDR3 totals 16 residues. Germline V CDR1 and CDR2: DFQATT, SNEGSKA (reference sequence). Losses at the gene ends were 0 bases for V and 1 base for J; bases not matched to a gene: 4. The CDR3 protein is CSARDWGQVNTGELFF. The CDR3 region has the DNA TGCAGTGCTAGAGATTGGGGACAGGTGAACACCGGGGAGCTGTTTTTT.

Comment on this clonotype: A read error may explain this, as a much larger clone is one base away. J is TRBJ2-3 and V is TRBV10-3; D not resolved. Trimming left V 4 bases short and J 0 bases short, with 8 bases between. CDR3 length equals 14 residues. CDR1 is ENHRY and CDR2 is SYGVKD in the germline V gene. The CDR3 region has the DNA TGTGCCATCAGTGTCGTCATCAGCACAGATACGCAGTATTTT. The encoded protein is CAISVVISTDTQYF.

The chain couples TRBV5-4 to TRBJ2-2, with 10 bases matching TRBD2. J gave up 5 bases and V 1 base, and 8 bases lay outside the gene matches. The CDR3 is 17 amino acids. Per germline, CDR1 SGHNT and CDR2 YYREEE (reference sequence). The CDR3 reads CASSLSASGSGTGELFF. In nucleotides, the CDR3 is TGTGCCAGCAGCTTGTCTGCTAGCGGGAGCGGAACCGGGGAGCTGTTTTTT.

The CDR3 coding sequence is TGTGCCAGCAGTTTGACACAGGGATACTATGGCTACACCTTC. Encoded protein: CASSLTQGYYGYTF. The J gene is TRBJ1-2, the V gene TRBV27, with a possible D match to TRBD1 (6 bases). V lost 3 bases, J lost 3 bases, and 11 bases lay in between. The CDR3 extends over 14 amino acids. Germline CDR1 MNHEY, CDR2 SMNVEV (reference sequence).

There are many counts of this clonotype. J is TRBJ1-1 and V is TRBV5-1; D is ambiguous. Germline values: CDR1 SGHRS, CDR2 YFSETQ. This CDR3 region has 17 residues. V gave up 0 bases and J gave up 0 bases, with 15 bases separating them. The CDR3 here is CASSLAGQRYMNTEAFF. In DNA, the CDR3 is TGCGCCAGCAGCTTGGCGGGTCAGAGATACATGAACACTGAAGCTTTCTTT.

There are many counts of this clonotype. V gene TRBV9 combines with J gene TRBJ2-3, with D possibly being TRBD1 (5 bases). With 1 base removed from V and 4 bases from J, the gap between germline ends came to 13 bases. The V gene's germline CDR1 is SGDLS and CDR2 YYNGEE. The CDR3 length is 15 residues. The CDR3 loop is CASSVYGAGADTQYF. The CDR3 bases are TGTGCCAGCAGCGTATATGGGGCTGGTGCAGATACGCAGTATTTT.

This clonotype was counted ten times or more. The J gene is TRBJ2-7, the V gene TRBV5-1; D might be TRBD1 (5 bases). V lost 1 base and J 3 bases, leaving 11 bases between the germline ends. The CDR3 is 14 residues long. Looked up from germline, CDR1 is SGHRS and CDR2 is YFSETQ. CDR3 amino acids: CASSLHVGDYEQYF. CDR3 nucleotide sequence: TGCGCCAGCAGCTTGCATGTAGGGGACTACGAGCAGTACTTC.

Worth noting for this clonotype: Just one base apart from a much larger clone, this may be a read error. This sequence joins TRBV7-8 and TRBJ1-5; tentative D call: TRBD1 (6 bases). V was cut by 4 bases and J by 7 bases, with 14 bases left in between. The CDR3 is made up of 14 amino acids. In germline, CDR1 is SGHVS, CDR2 FQNEAQ. The CDR3 sequence is CASSWGGLGQPQHF. The CDR3 nucleotides are TGTGCCAGCAGCTGGGGGGGGCTCGGGCAGCCCCAGCATTTT.

This clonotype was seen repeatedly, ten times or more. The chain links TRBV12-3 or TRBV12-4 to TRBJ2-7; D could derive from TRBD1 or TRBD2 (6 bases each). The CDR3 contains 15 residues. Trimming took 6 bases from V and 6 from J, leaving 21 bases between them. CDR3 residues: CASSGEGGAYSEQYF. The CDR3 DNA sequence: TGTGCCAGCAGCGGTGAGGGGGGAGCCTATTCCGAGCAGTACTTC.

Worth noting for this clonotype: A much larger clone differs by one base, so this may be a read error. The CDR3 does not end in the conserved phenylalanine or tryptophan, so this is likely a read error. The rearrangement uses TRBV20-1 and TRBJ2-7; D possibly corresponds to TRBD1 (6 bases). The ends were cut back, 0 bases at V and 2 bases at J, with 8 bases in the middle. Germline V gene lookup returns CDR1 DFQATT and CDR2 SNEGSKA (reference sequence). The CDR3 extends over 13 amino acids. The CDR3 DNA reads TGCAGTGCTAGAGATCGGGACACCTACGAGCAGTACTCC. Its protein is CSARDRDTYEQYS.

This clonotype has ten or more counts. This chain links TRBV27 with TRBJ2-5; TRBD2 matches at 10 bases. Germline V gene sequence: CDR1 MNHEY, CDR2 SMNVEV (reference sequence). CDR3 size: 16 residues. Trimming removed 3 bases from V and 2 bases from J; junction bases left unmatched: 6. The CDR3 here is CASSLSSLAGQETQYF. In nucleotides, the CDR3 is TGTGCCAGCAGTTTGAGTTCACTAGCGGGACAAGAGACCCAGTACTTC.

This clonotype was found many times. V gene TRBV30 combines with J gene TRBJ2-1; D is possibly TRBD1 (6 bases). Trimming removed 0 bases from V and 4 bases from J, with 13 bases in between. The germline CDR1 and CDR2 sequences are GTSNPN and SVGIG (reference sequence). The CDR3 loop spans 15 amino acids. The CDR3 nucleotides read TGTGCCTGGAGTGTATCCCAGGGGCTGTACAATGAGCAGTTCTTC. Amino acids: CAWSVSQGLYNEQFF.

There are many counts of this clonotype. The chain employs TRBV6-6 and TRBJ1-5; D is perhaps TRBD1 (5 bases). V was shortened by 2 bases and J by 4 bases, with 15 bases between the two germline ends. Germline CDR1 reads MNHNY; CDR2 reads SVGAGI (reference sequence). The CDR3 is made up of 16 amino acids. This CDR3 reads CASSYLLAGSNQPQHF. CDR3 sequence (DNA): TGTGCCAGCAGTTACCTTTTGGCAGGGAGTAATCAGCCCCAGCATTTT.

A note on this clonotype: Being one base from a much bigger clone, this may be a read error. In DNA form, the CDR3 reads TGTGCCAGCACCTTTGCGGGGGGGGATTACGAGCAGTACTTC. As protein: CASTFAGGDYEQYF. The chain has TRBV27 and TRBJ2-7; 9 nucleotides line up with TRBD2. Losses at the gene ends were 7 bases for V and 4 bases for J; bases not matched to a gene: 8. CDR3 length: 14 amino acids. The germline CDR1 and CDR2 sequences are MNHEY and SMNVEV (reference sequence).

A word on this clonotype: With a much larger clone just one base away, this may be a read error. This chain joins TRBV4-1 and TRBJ2-7; 7 bases align to TRBD1. CDR1 and CDR2 from the germline V gene are MGHRA and YSYEKL. The CDR3 totals 15 residues. CDR3: CASSQDGTETYKQYF. CDR3 bases: TGCGCCAGCAGCCAAGATGGGACAGAAACCTACAAGCAGTACTTC.

The chain employs TRBV9 and TRBJ2-5; the D gene is possibly TRBD2 (6 bases). There are 14 residues in the CDR3. Per the germline V gene, CDR1 is SGDLS and CDR2 is YYNGEE. The ends were cut back, 4 bases at V and 5 bases at J, with 15 bases in the middle. CDR3 amino acids: CASSSGLEYETQYF. The DNA of the CDR3 is TGTGCCAGCAGCTCGGGACTTGAATACGAGACCCAGTACTTC. Full variable domain (rest looked up from reference TRBV9 and TRBJ2-5): DSGVTQTPKHLITATGQRVTLRCSPRSGDLSVYWYQQSLDQGLQFLIQYYNGEERAKGNILERFSAQQFPDLHSELNLSSLELGDSALYFCASSSGLEYETQYFGPGTRLLVL.

There are many counts of this clonotype. The gene calls are TRBV7-9 and TRBJ2-3, with D uncertain. The CDR3 runs to 14 residues. The V gene's germline CDR1 is SEHNR and CDR2 FQNEAQ (reference sequence). V gave up 3 bases and J gave up 0 bases, with 7 bases separating them. CDR3: CASSLVRSTDTQYF. The CDR3 nucleotides read TGTGCCAGCAGCTTGGTGAGAAGCACAGATACGCAGTATTTT.